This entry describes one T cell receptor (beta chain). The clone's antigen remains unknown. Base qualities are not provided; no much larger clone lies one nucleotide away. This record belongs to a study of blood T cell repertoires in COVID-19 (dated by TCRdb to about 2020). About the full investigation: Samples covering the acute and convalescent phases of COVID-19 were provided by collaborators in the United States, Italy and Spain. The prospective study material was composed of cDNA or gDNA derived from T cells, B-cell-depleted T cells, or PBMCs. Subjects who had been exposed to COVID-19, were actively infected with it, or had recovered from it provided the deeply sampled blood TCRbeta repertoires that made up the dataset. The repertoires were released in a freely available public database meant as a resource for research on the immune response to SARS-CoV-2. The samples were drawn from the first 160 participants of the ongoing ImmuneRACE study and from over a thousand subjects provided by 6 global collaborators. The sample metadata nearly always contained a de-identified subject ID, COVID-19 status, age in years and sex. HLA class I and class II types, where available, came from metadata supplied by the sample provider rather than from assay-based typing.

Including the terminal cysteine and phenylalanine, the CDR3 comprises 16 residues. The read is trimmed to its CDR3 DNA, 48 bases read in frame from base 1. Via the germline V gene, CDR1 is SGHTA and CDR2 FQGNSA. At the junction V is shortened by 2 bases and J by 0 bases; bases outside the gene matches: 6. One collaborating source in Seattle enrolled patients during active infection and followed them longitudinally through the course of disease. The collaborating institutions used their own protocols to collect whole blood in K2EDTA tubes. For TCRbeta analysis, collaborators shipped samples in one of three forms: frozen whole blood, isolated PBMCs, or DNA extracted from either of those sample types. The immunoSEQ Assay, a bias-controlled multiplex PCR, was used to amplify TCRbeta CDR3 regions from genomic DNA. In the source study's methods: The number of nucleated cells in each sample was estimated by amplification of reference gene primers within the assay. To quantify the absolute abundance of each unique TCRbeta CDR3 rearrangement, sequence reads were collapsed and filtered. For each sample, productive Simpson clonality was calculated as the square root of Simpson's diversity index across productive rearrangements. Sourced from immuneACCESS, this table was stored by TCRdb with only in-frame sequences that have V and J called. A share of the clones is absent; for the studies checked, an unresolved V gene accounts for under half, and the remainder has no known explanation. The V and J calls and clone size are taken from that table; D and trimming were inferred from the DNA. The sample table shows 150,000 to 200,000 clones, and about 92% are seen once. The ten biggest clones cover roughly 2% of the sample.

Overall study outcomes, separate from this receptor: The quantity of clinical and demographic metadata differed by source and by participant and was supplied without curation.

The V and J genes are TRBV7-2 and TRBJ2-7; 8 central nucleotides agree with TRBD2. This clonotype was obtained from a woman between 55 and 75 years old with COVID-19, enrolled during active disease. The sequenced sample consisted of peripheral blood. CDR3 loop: CASSLNGGTSSYEQYF. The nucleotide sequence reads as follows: TGTGCCAGCAGCTTAAACGGCGGGACTAGCTCCTACGAGCAGTACTTC.